This T cell receptor beta chain was recovered during a study of T cells in Graves' hyperthyroidism and ophthalmopathy. This clonotype was counted ten times or more. Those patients with uncontrolled infection, other autoimmune disease, pregnancy or lactation were excluded. Progressors' blood was drawn at hyperthyroidism diagnosis, before ophthalmopathy symptoms. TCR beta CDR3 regions were amplified from RNA. Primed by the HTBI set, a first-round RT-PCR was run on the TCR CDR3. TCRdb fed the multiplex PCR reads into MiXCR, producing one record per CDR3 protein. In the table there are a few hundred thousand distinct CDR3 sequences, 13% to 15% of which are singletons. The specimen was blood. The origin of this receptor is a woman aged 45-60 years with Graves' hyperthyroidism that later progressed to Graves' ophthalmopathy.

CDR3 sequence: CSVVGAANTDTQYF. The CDR3 nucleotides read TGCAGCGTTGTAGGAGCAGCCAACACAGATACGCAGTATTTT. The V call is TRBV29-1, the J call TRBJ2-3; D is unclear. This CDR3 contains 14 residues. Germline values: CDR1 SQVTM, CDR2 ANQGSEA. Trimming cost V 4 bases and J 2 bases, with 13 bases left between them.